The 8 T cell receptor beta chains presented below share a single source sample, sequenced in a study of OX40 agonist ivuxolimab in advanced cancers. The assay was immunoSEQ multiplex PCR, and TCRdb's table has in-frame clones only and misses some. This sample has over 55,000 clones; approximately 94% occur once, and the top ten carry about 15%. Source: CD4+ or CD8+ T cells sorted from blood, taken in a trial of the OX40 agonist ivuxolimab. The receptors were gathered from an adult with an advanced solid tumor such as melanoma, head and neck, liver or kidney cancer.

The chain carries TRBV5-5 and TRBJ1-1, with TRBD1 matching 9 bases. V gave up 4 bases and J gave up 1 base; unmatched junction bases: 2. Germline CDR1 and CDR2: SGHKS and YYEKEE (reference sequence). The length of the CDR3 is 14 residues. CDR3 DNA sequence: TGTGCCAGCAGCACGGGACAGGGGAACACTGAAGCTTTCTTT. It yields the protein CASSTGQGNTEAFF.

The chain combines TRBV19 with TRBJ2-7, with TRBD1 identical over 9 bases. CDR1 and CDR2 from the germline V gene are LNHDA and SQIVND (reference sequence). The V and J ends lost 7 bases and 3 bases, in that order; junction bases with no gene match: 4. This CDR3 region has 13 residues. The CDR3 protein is CASNSGQGYEQYF. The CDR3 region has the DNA TGTGCCAGTAATTCGGGACAGGGCTACGAGCAGTACTTC.

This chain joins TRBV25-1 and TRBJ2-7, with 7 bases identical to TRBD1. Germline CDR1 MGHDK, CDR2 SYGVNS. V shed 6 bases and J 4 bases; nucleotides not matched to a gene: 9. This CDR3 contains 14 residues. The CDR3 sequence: CASSEATGWYEQYF. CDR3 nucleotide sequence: TGTGCCAGCAGCGAAGCGACAGGGTGGTACGAGCAGTACTTC.

Here the CDR3 DNA reads TGTGCCAGCAGTTTATCGATCGGGGTCGGCTACACCTTC. Translating it yields CASSLSIGVGYTF. The V and J genes are TRBV27 and TRBJ1-2; D gene ambiguous. CDR1 is MNHEY, CDR2 SMNVEV, per germline (reference sequence). CDR3 length equals 13 residues. Between the trimmed V and J ends, which lost 0 bases and 8 bases, there was a span of 10 bases.

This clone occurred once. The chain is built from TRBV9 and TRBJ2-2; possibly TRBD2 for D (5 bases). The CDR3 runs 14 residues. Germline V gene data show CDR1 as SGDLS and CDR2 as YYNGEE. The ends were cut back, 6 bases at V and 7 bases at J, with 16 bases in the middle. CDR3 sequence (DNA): TGTGCCAGCACCTGGGGTCCCGAGGGCGGGGAGCTGTTTTTT. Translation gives CASTWGPEGGELFF.

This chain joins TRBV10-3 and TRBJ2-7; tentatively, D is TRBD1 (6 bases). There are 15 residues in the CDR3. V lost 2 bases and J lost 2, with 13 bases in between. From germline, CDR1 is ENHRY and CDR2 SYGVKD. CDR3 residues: CAISERDKGTYEQYF. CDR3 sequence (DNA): TGTGCCATCAGTGAGCGGGACAAGGGCACCTACGAGCAGTACTTC.

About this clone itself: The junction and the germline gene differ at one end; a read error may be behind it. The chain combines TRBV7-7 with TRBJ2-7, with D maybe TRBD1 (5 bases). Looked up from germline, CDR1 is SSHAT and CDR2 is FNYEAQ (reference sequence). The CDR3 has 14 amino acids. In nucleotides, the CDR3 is TGTGCTAGCAGCTTAGGGGCAGGGAACTACGAGCAGTACTTC. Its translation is CASSLGAGNYEQYF. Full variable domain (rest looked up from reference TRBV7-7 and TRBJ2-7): GAGVSQSPRYKVTKRGQDVTLRCDPISSHATLYWYQQALGQGPEFLTYFNYEAQPDKSGLPSDRFSAERPEGSISTLTIQRTEQRDSAMYRCASSLGAGNYEQYFGPGTRLTVT.

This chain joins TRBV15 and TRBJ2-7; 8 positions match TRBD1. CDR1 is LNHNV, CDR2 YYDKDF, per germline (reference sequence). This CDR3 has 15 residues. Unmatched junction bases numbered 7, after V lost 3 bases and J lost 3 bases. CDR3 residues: CATSRVQGGIYEQYF. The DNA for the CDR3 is TGTGCCACCAGCAGGGTACAGGGGGGTATCTACGAGCAGTACTTC.